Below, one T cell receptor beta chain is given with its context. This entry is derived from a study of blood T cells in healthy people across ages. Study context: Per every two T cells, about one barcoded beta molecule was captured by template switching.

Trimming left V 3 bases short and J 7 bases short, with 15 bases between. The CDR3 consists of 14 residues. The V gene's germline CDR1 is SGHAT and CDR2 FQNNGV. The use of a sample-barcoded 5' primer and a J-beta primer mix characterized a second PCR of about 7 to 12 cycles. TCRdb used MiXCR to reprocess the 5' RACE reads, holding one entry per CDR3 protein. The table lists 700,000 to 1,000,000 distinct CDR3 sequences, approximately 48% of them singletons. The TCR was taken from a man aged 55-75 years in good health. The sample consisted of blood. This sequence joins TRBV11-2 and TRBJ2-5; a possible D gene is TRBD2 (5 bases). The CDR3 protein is CASSLSSGSGTQYF. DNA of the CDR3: TGTGCCAGCAGCTTGAGTTCGGGATCAGGGACCCAGTACTTC. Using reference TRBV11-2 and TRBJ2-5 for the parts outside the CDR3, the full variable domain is EAGVAQSPRYKIIEKRQSVAFWCNPISGHATLYWYQQILGQGPKLLIQFQNNGVVDDSQLPKDRFSAERLKGVDSTLKIQPAKLEDSAVYLCASSLSSGSGTQYFGPGTRLLVL.